The entry below describes one T cell receptor (beta chain). The antigen it binds to is not known. The DNA ends 3 residues before the CDR3 does, and the rest of the CDR3 is filled in from the germline J gene. Every participant had a single incident cervical HPV16 infection, and prevalent HPV16 infections were excluded. Cervical HPV DNA was detected by MY09/MY11 PCR and genotyped by dot-blot hybridization. Under 17 mL of heparinized blood was centrifuged, after which the buffy coat was aliquoted, frozen at -30 degrees C, and then stored at -80 degrees C. QIAGEN kits were used to extract genomic DNA from buffy coat specimens. This sample was included in a study of T cells in women clearing cervical HPV infection (dated by TCRdb to between 2017 and 2018). Concerning the study at large: The cases were some 26 women with histologically confirmed HPV16-related CIN3 or worse, and 2 of those women had invasive cancers. Blood from cases was drawn at the visit where the lesion was first identified, while blood from controls was drawn once the infection was no longer detected. Quality controls consisted of five blinded duplicates per group, for a total of about 60 samples made up of 50 participants and around ten replicates. Because only a few women had HLA typing data, the possibility that HLA type acted as a confounder could not be ruled out. Controls were more than 20 women whose single incident HPV16 infection cleared within 12 months without precancer or cancer developing. Cases were matched to controls by age within five years and by the year the sample was collected. For cases, a median interval of roughly 150 days, with an interquartile range of 90 to 200 days, was observed between lesion detection and blood sampling. Cases had a median age of approximately 35 years and controls had a median age of around 40, with no significant differences in baseline characteristics. In the parent cohort, more than 8,500 women aged 18 or older were enrolled in Guanacaste, Costa Rica, during about 1993 to 1994 and then followed for approximately 7 years. Nested within Costa Rica's Guanacaste HPV Natural History Study, an exploratory proof-of-principle case-control study compared TCR repertoires across cervical HPV16 outcomes. Results and caveats for the whole study, not just this receptor: Random forest classifiers that combined richness and V gene abundances separated cases from controls with an estimated AUC of approximately 0.78. Across sequencing depths, CIN3+ cases showed significantly higher TCR repertoire richness than controls, but evenness did not differ between the groups. Whether associations preceded infection or resulted from infection could not be shown with the cross-sectional design, and effector/memory subsets and HPV-specific T cells were not isolated. TRBV6-7 relative abundance was lower in cases than in controls (around 0.11% versus 0.16%; Bonferroni P = 0.0008). T-cell numbers per sample were unknown, so richness differences could reflect varying T-cell content rather than repertoire biology.

The germline ends are 13 bases apart after V is trimmed by 0 bases and J by 3 bases. For CDR1 and CDR2, the germline V gene lists SGHDN and FVKESK. The cysteine opens and the phenylalanine closes a CDR3 of 16 amino acids. The DNA covers only part of the CDR3, 39 bases in frame from base 1. TCR beta CDR3 regions were amplified by multiplex PCR from an average of approximately 1,200 ng genomic DNA per sample using the immunoSEQ assay. Primer bias was corrected in the assay by using a complete synthetic TCR repertoire to establish an amplification baseline. Amplicons were sequenced on the Illumina platform. The source study handled its data this way. Sequence errors were corrected by clustering with frequency ratios and a modified nearest-neighbor algorithm, and the sequences were then analyzed in the immunoSEQ Analyzer using IMGT gene definitions. At each rarefaction depth, TCR richness and evenness were averaged across 20 rarefaction repeats, and samples with fewer sequences than that depth were excluded. Relative abundances of V, D and J genes were compared between groups using Wilcoxon rank sum tests, with FDR correction applied. In the blinded duplicates, the intraclass correlation was approximately 95% for TCR richness and averaged about 80% across 66 gene segments. This is the immuneACCESS table as TCRdb keeps it, with only in-frame sequences that have V and J called. A part of the clones is gone; compared with another copy, unresolved V genes explain less than half, and the rest is unexplained. The D gene and trimming were derived from the DNA, and the V and J assignments and clone size from that table. This specimen's table enumerates fewer than 35,000 clones. The ten largest clonotypes hold about 4.3% of the sample.

The clonotype originates from a woman aged 18 to 75 with a cervical HPV16 infection that either progressed to CIN3+ or cleared (not recorded which). Sequencing input: blood buffy coat. The sequence joins TRBV14 to TRBJ2-3, with a tentative D gene TRBD1 over 6 matching bases. The DNA read from the CDR3 is TGTGCCAGCAGCCAAGAAGGACAGCGTAGGACAGATACG. Its translation is CASSQEGQRRTDT. The entire CDR3 protein reads CASSQEGQRRTDTQYF.